This paragraph reports one T cell receptor beta chain. The data were obtained in a study of molecular identifiers for immune sequencing clone quantification. TCRdb recomputed calls from the PCR reads with MiXCR, one row per CDR3 protein. This table has roughly 630,000 distinct CDR3 sequences, roughly 23% appearing once. Trimming shortened V by 10 bases and J by 6 bases, and 16 bases separated the two germline ends. CDR1 is MNHEY, CDR2 SVGAGI, per germline. The CDR3 has 13 amino acids. The rearrangement links TRBV6-5 to TRBJ1-5; D possibly corresponds to TRBD1 (6 bases). This TCR derives from a human donor in good health. Some libraries in this study had Jurkat cell RNA spiked in. Sample: naive CD8+ T cells from blood, with Jurkat cell RNA spiked in. As to subset: FACS-sorted CD8+CD4-CCR7+CD45RA+ naive T cells. The CDR3 DNA is TGTGCCACTCCGGGACATGTTGGTCAGCCCCAGCATTTT. Protein sequence: CATPGHVGQPQHF.